This record looks at one T cell receptor (beta chain) sequence and its context. These data belong to a study of blood T cell repertoires in COVID-19. Study background: Sources were T cells, B-cell-depleted T cells, or PBMCs; the material itself was cDNA or gDNA.

Unmatched junction bases numbered 5, after V lost 6 bases and J lost 0 bases. From germline, CDR1 is MNHEY and CDR2 SMNVEV (reference sequence). The CDR3 contains 14 residues. TCRdb's table, derived via immunoSEQ multiplex PCR, lists solely in-frame clones and lacks some. The sample has approximately 110,000 clones; about 87% are singletons. Sequencing was performed on peripheral blood. This chain joins TRBV27 and TRBJ2-7; the match to TRBD1 covers 7 bases. The source is a woman in her fifties or sixties with acute or convalescent COVID-19. The chain's CDR3 is CASSLGQRSYEQYF. CDR3 DNA sequence: TGTGCCAGCAGCCTGGGACAGCGCTCCTACGAGCAGTACTTC.